Below are 21 T cell receptor beta chains sequenced from a single sample in a study of PD-1 blockade in classical Hodgkin lymphoma. The protocol was immunoSEQ multiplex PCR, while the TCRdb copy is restricted to in-frame clones and leaves out a portion. The data contain fewer than 95,000 clones, 65% to 85% of them singletons. Noted time point: cycle 4 day 1 (C4D1), after five to seven weeks of nivolumab. All the patients suffered relapse after autologous stem cell transplantation, and brentuximab vedotin exposure differed. The starting material was peripheral blood mononuclear cells (PBMCs), obtained before the fourth cycle of nivolumab. Source of these receptors: a human donor with classical Hodgkin lymphoma.

This rearrangement joins TRBV28 to TRBJ2-7; 8 bases map to TRBD1. After removal of 7 bases from V and 4 bases from J, the junction contained 6 bases not matched to a gene. The CDR3 runs to 13 residues. CDR1 is MDHEN and CDR2 is SYDVKM in the germline V gene. The CDR3 protein is CASTSGQGYEQYF. CDR3 nucleotide sequence: TGTGCCAGCACATCAGGACAGGGTTACGAGCAGTACTTC.

The gene calls are TRBV11-2 and TRBJ2-7; 7 nucleotides match TRBD2. The CDR3 is 13 residues long. V gave up 4 bases and J gave up 6 bases; unmatched junction bases: 6. Looked up from germline, CDR1 is SGHAT and CDR2 is FQNNGV. The CDR3 is CASSSVAGLEQYF. The DNA of the CDR3 is TGTGCCAGCAGCTCCGTAGCGGGCCTCGAGCAGTACTTC.

This clone has a single count. This chain connects TRBV9 to TRBJ2-1; D is unresolved. The CDR3 runs to 14 residues. V lost 2 bases, J lost 2 bases, and 8 bases lay in between. Per germline, CDR1 SGDLS and CDR2 YYNGEE. CDR3 protein: CASSVRLAYNEQFF. In DNA form, the CDR3 reads TGTGCCAGCAGCGTGCGGCTAGCCTACAATGAGCAGTTCTTC.

The chain recombines TRBV6-4 with TRBJ2-5, with TRBD2 matching 8 bases. Looked up from germline, CDR1 is MRHNA and CDR2 is SNTAGT. V was clipped by 5 bases and J by 2 bases; unmatched bases: 4. The CDR3 runs 14 residues. The CDR3 DNA reads as TGTGCCAGCAGTCCCGGGGGGGCGCAAGAGACCCAGTACTTC. Amino acid sequence: CASSPGGAQETQYF.

The table lists this clone with a few counts. The rearrangement joins TRBV19 to TRBJ2-2, with D unresolved. V lost 4 bases and J lost 0, with 6 bases in between. Germline values: CDR1 LNHDA, CDR2 SQIVND (reference sequence). The CDR3 is made up of 14 amino acids. In DNA form, the CDR3 reads TGTGCCAGTAGTAGCGGCACGAACACCGGGGAGCTGTTTTTT. It encodes CASSSGTNTGELFF.

This rearrangement joins TRBV19 to TRBJ2-2, with D possibly matching TRBD2 (6 bases). V lost 4 bases to trimming and J lost 4 bases, with 13 bases between them. Germline V CDR1 and CDR2: LNHDA, SQIVND (reference sequence). The CDR3 loop spans 15 amino acids. CDR3 loop: CASSRRGMTTGELFF. CDR3 nucleotides: TGTGCCAGTAGTAGGCGCGGGATGACCACCGGGGAGCTGTTTTTT.

This clone has only a few counts. The J gene is TRBJ2-1, the V gene TRBV29-1; D remains unclear. Germline loops: CDR1 SQVTM, CDR2 ANQGSEA. The CDR3 is made up of 12 amino acids. V was trimmed by 6 bases and J by 7 bases, leaving 13 bases between them. In DNA, the CDR3 is TGCAGCGTGGAACCGGGTCAAAATGAGCAGTTCTTC. Translation: CSVEPGQNEQFF.

Written as DNA, the CDR3 is TGTGCCAGCAGCGTAGGTGCGGGAGCCTCCTACGAGCAGTACTTC. Translated, it gives CASSVGAGASYEQYF. This chain links TRBV9 with TRBJ2-7; TRBD2 matches at 7 bases. Germline V gene sequence: CDR1 SGDLS, CDR2 YYNGEE. The CDR3 spans 15 residues. Unmatched junction bases numbered 3, after V lost 0 bases and J lost 0 bases.

This clone was observed a single time. The chain joins TRBV2 to TRBJ1-5; D ambiguous. Trimming removed 6 bases from V and 3 bases from J, with 12 bases in between. The germline V gene has CDR1 SNHLY and CDR2 FYNNEI. The CDR3 length is 14 residues. The CDR3 region has the DNA TGTGCCAGCAGGACGGGCCTATCCAATCAGCCCCAGCATTTT. It yields the protein CASRTGLSNQPQHF.

The chain combines TRBV18 with TRBJ1-1, with D unclear. Germline V gene lookup returns CDR1 KGHSH and CDR2 LQKENI. This CDR3 comprises 15 residues. Trimming left V 1 base short and J 0 bases short, with 9 bases between. The CDR3 coding sequence is TGTGCCAGCTCACCACAGGGTTCCATGAACACTGAAGCTTTCTTT. As protein: CASSPQGSMNTEAFF.

This chain uses TRBV30 with TRBJ1-2; TRBD1 aligns across 8 bases. Germline V gene sequence: CDR1 GTSNPN, CDR2 SVGIG (reference sequence). The CDR3 contains 11 residues. V was pared by 5 bases and J by 8 bases, with 4 bases of the junction left unmatched. The CDR3 region is CAWDRGGGYTF. The DNA for the CDR3 is TGTGCCTGGGACAGGGGAGGAGGCTACACCTTC.

The CDR3 nucleotides read TGTGCCAGCTCCAAGGGGAAAAACACCGGGGAGCTGTTTTTT. It codes for CASSKGKNTGELFF. V and J are TRBV7-3 and TRBJ2-2, with TRBD1 as a possible D gene (5 bases). The CDR3 covers 14 residues. The germline V gene has CDR1 SGHTA and CDR2 FQGTGA. Trimming cost V 8 bases and J 2 bases, with 12 bases left between them.

The chain uses TRBV6-5 and TRBJ1-1, with unresolved D. In germline, CDR1 is MNHEY, CDR2 SVGAGI. The CDR3 spans 10 residues. V lost 7 bases to trimming and J lost 10 bases, with 10 bases between them. The CDR3, as DNA: TGTGCCAGCATAGGGTGGGCAGCTTTCTTT. Translating it yields CASIGWAAFF.

This chain's CDR3 is CASSPRAGGTGELFF. For the CDR3, the DNA is TGTGCCAGCAGTCCCCGTGCGGGAGGCACCGGGGAGCTGTTTTTT. The J gene is TRBJ2-2, the V gene TRBV28; 8 positions match TRBD2. This CDR3 spans 15 amino acids. The junction had 6 bases not matched to a gene; V was cut back by 5 bases and J by 4 bases. Germline CDR1 MDHEN, CDR2 SYDVKM.

The V call is TRBV11-1, the J call TRBJ2-2; D is uncertain. CDR1 is SGHAT and CDR2 is FQDESV in the germline V gene (reference sequence). The ends were cut back, 1 base at V and 1 base at J, with 10 bases in the middle. The CDR3 extends over 16 amino acids. Written as DNA, the CDR3 is TGTGCCAGCAGCTTAGGTCTGGCAGGGAACACCGGGGAGCTGTTTTTT. Translated: CASSLGLAGNTGELFF.

Only a few counts were recorded for this clone. This CDR3 is CASSVGQGWTEAFF. CDR3 bases: TGTGCCAGCAGCGTTGGACAGGGATGGACTGAAGCTTTCTTT. The V gene is TRBV9, the J gene TRBJ1-1, with 8 bases that match TRBD1. Trimming at V came to 2 bases and at J to 5 bases, leaving 5 bases not matched to a gene. This CDR3 has 14 amino acids. The germline gives CDR1 SGDLS, CDR2 YYNGEE.

The CDR3 bases are TGTGCCAGCTCACCATCCTCCGGGACAGGTTCCTACGAGCAGTACTTC. Protein product: CASSPSSGTGSYEQYF. The V and J genes are TRBV18 and TRBJ2-7; the match to TRBD1 covers 8 bases. The CDR3 is 16 amino acids. Unmatched junction bases numbered 7, after V lost 2 bases and J lost 1 base. Germline CDR1 is KGHSH and CDR2 is LQKENI.

The J gene is TRBJ2-7, the V gene TRBV5-1, with 13 bases fitting TRBD2. Germline V gene sequence: CDR1 SGHRS, CDR2 YFSETQ. The J segment lost 6 bases and the V segment lost 4 bases, leaving 7 bases of the junction unmatched. CDR3 length: 15 amino acids. CDR3 in amino acids: CASSPRTSGSSEQYF. The CDR3, as DNA: TGCGCCAGCAGCCCTCGGACTAGCGGGAGCTCCGAGCAGTACTTC.

CDR3 bases: TGCGCCAGCAGTGGGACGCTCGCGGAGACCCAGTACTTC. This codes for CASSGTLAETQYF. V gene TRBV10-1 combines with J gene TRBJ2-5; no reliable D call. This CDR3 is 13 amino acids long. The germline V gene encodes CDR1 WNHNN and CDR2 SYGVQD (reference sequence). Trimming pared 4 bases from V and 5 bases from J, leaving 11 bases between.

The rearrangement joins TRBV19 to TRBJ2-3, with 9 bases aligning to TRBD2. The CDR3 runs 15 residues. Germline V gene lookup returns CDR1 LNHDA and CDR2 SQIVND (reference sequence). J was trimmed by 4 bases and V by 3 bases; bases with no gene match: 5. This CDR3 is CASSIGGRAPDTQYF. CDR3 sequence (DNA): TGTGCCAGTAGTATCGGCGGGAGGGCCCCAGATACGCAGTATTTT.

The genes are TRBV28 and TRBJ1-2, with TRBD1 as a possible D gene (5 bases). V was cut by 4 bases and J by 6 bases, with 15 bases left in between. The germline CDR1 and CDR2 sequences are MDHEN and SYDVKM. This CDR3 contains 14 residues. CDR3 nucleotides: TGTGCCAGCAGTTCCGCCCAGGGCTGGGATGGCTACACCTTC. It is translated as CASSSAQGWDGYTF.